The clone carrying this T cell receptor beta chain has only one observation. The sample originates from a study of blood T cell repertoires in COVID-19. Turning to the study itself: Samples taken during acute and convalescent COVID-19 were collected in the United States, Italy and Spain. The analysed material was cDNA or gDNA that came from T cells, B-cell-depleted T cells, or PBMCs.

Original processing methods: By means of reference gene primer amplification, nucleated cell counts were estimated. Data came from immunoSEQ multiplex PCR; TCRdb stores just in-frame clones and leaves some out. V, J and clone size derive from that table, while D and trimming were established from the DNA sequence. The profile covers 250,000 to 300,000 clones, with just over 85% appearing a single time and 3% taken by the ten largest. There are 12 residues in the CDR3. The germline V gene has CDR1 GTSNPN and CDR2 SVGIG (reference sequence). Trimming shortened V by 5 bases and J by 6 bases, and 8 bases separated the two germline ends.

Input material: peripheral blood. This chain links TRBV30 with TRBJ1-6; D ambiguous. The source is a woman in her twenties or thirties with active or convalescent COVID-19. The CDR3 sequence: CAWQDSNSPLHF. The CDR3 coding sequence is TGTGCCTGGCAAGACTCTAATTCACCCCTCCACTTT.